The 9 T cell receptor beta chains reported below all come from one sample, sequenced in a study of somatic mutations in cytotoxic T cells in rheumatoid arthritis. Generated by immunoSEQ multiplex PCR, the TCRdb table keeps only in-frame clones and is missing some. The table has approximately 20,000 clones, about 85% seen once; the top ten hold around 7%. Sequenced input: CD8+ T cells sorted from blood. These receptors were obtained from a woman aged 35 to 49 with rheumatoid arthritis.

The gene calls are TRBV19 and TRBJ1-1; weak D call: TRBD1 (5 bases). CDR1 and CDR2 from the germline V gene are LNHDA and SQIVND (reference sequence). Trimming pared 5 bases from V and 3 bases from J, leaving 10 bases between. This CDR3 region has 13 residues. As DNA, the CDR3 is TGTGCCAGTAGTGGGGCGTTGCACACTGAAGCTTTCTTT. This translates into CASSGALHTEAFF. Full variable domain (remainder filled in from reference TRBV19 and TRBJ1-1): DGGITQSPKYLFRKEGQNVTLSCEQNLNHDAMYWYRQDPGQGLRLIYYSQIVNDFQKGDIAEGYSVSREKKESFPLTVTSAQKNPTAFYLCASSGALHTEAFFGQGTRLTVV.

J is TRBJ2-5 and V is TRBV13; TRBD2 matches at 15 bases. J lost 4 bases, V lost 4 bases, and 4 bases had no gene match. The CDR3 length is 16 residues. Germline CDR1 reads PRHDT; CDR2 reads FYEKMQ (reference sequence). The CDR3 sequence: CASSSGLAGGVETQYF. As DNA, the CDR3 is TGTGCCAGCAGCTCGGGACTAGCGGGGGGCGTAGAGACCCAGTACTTC.

The chain joins TRBV29-1 to TRBJ2-1, with TRBD2 matching 11 bases. The germline gives CDR1 SQVTM, CDR2 ANQGSEA. V gave up 4 bases and J gave up 3 bases; unmatched junction bases: 5. This CDR3 has 15 amino acids. Here the CDR3 DNA reads TGCAGCGTTGGTCTAGCGGGGGGTGGCTACAATGAGCAGTTCTTC. It encodes CSVGLAGGGYNEQFF.

J is TRBJ2-3 and V is TRBV2; TRBD1 is a possible D gene (6 bases). Germline values: CDR1 SNHLY, CDR2 FYNNEI. Deletions cut 10 bases from V and 3 bases from J, with 17 bases between. This CDR3 spans 14 amino acids. The CDR3 DNA reads TGTGCCACCTTAGGGGGAGTAAGGACAGATACGCAGTATTTT. Amino acid sequence: CATLGGVRTDTQYF.

The chain couples TRBV2 to TRBJ1-4, with 9 bases matching TRBD1. V lost 6 bases and J lost 2; bases outside the gene matches: 1. The CDR3 spans 14 residues. Germline-derived CDR1 and CDR2 are SNHLY and FYNNEI. CDR3 residues: CASRGQGTNEKLFF. The CDR3 nucleotides are TGTGCCAGCAGAGGACAGGGGACTAATGAAAAACTGTTTTTT.

The CDR3 DNA follows: TGTGCCAGCAAGCCCGGTGGGAGCGAGCAGTACTTC. Amino acids: CASKPGGSEQYF. The V gene is TRBV6-1, the J gene TRBJ2-7; D is perhaps TRBD2 (5 bases). CDR3 size: 12 residues. The V gene's germline CDR1 is MNHNS and CDR2 SASEGT. Between the trimmed V and J ends, which lost 7 bases and 6 bases, there was a span of 13 bases.

The V call is TRBV7-3, the J call TRBJ2-1, with 7 bases aligning to TRBD2. Germline V CDR1 and CDR2: SGHTA, FQGTGA. Germline trimming cut 4 bases from V and 10 bases from J; bases unmatched to any gene: 7. The length of the CDR3 is 13 residues. CDR3 bases: TGTGCCAGCAGCTCATCTCCCGGGGGGGAGCAGTTCTTC. It specifies CASSSSPGGEQFF.

CDR3 sequence reads: CASSFPTRLTYNEQFF. For the CDR3, the DNA is TGTGCCAGCAGCTTTCCGACTCGACTAACCTACAATGAGCAGTTCTTC. This chain connects TRBV7-2 to TRBJ2-1, with D possibly matching TRBD2 (5 bases). Germline V gives CDR1 SGHTA, CDR2 FQGNSA. Trimming took off 3 bases at V and 2 bases at J, with 14 bases between the two ends. This CDR3 has 16 residues.

The chain uses TRBV7-9 and TRBJ2-7, with a tentative D call TRBD1 (6 bases). Trimming shortened V by 5 bases and J by 1 base, and 21 bases separated the two germline ends. The CDR3 runs 17 residues. CDR1 is SEHNR and CDR2 is FQNEAQ in the germline V gene (reference sequence). CDR3 nucleotide sequence: TGTGCCAGCAGCCGTGCTCTGGGACACGAGCAGTCCTACGAGCAGTACTTC. Protein product: CASSRALGHEQSYEQYF.